There are a few counts of the clone carrying this T cell receptor beta chain. Generated by immunoSEQ multiplex PCR, the TCRdb table keeps only in-frame clones and is missing some. The table lists about 82,000 clones, roughly 95% of them singletons. These data belong to a study of technical replicates of blood from a handful of donors. The CDR3 loop spans 14 amino acids. The germline V gene encodes CDR1 SNHLY and CDR2 FYNNEI. The V gene lost 3 bases and the J gene lost 6 bases, with 12 bases spanning the gap. The receptor was derived from a human donor in good health. This chain links TRBV2 with TRBJ1-5; maybe TRBD1 (5 bases). Sequencing was performed on T cells isolated from PBMCs. CDR3 in amino acids: CASSDGGTGQPQHF. The CDR3 DNA sequence: TGTGCCAGCAGTGATGGGGGGACGGGTCAGCCCCAGCATTTT.